This T cell receptor beta chain was sequenced for a study of cytomegalovirus exposure and HLA in healthy donors. Findings of the study overall: Cytomegalovirus association was assigned to more than 150 TCR beta chains.

In regard to this clone: No antigen is known for it.

It was with 60 Vbeta and 13 Jbeta primers that the PCR ran. The repertoire was sequenced with immunoSEQ multiplex PCR; TCRdb's copy has only in-frame clones and lacks some. The sample has fewer than 200,000 clones, more than 80% seen once. The sequencing sample was made of PBMCs. The receptor was derived from a woman younger than 45 in good health and CMV-seropositive.

The CDR3 DNA is TGTGCCAGCAGCTTAACGTCGGCAGGGGGAGAGACCCAGTACTTC. Amino acid sequence: CASSLTSAGGETQYF. This sequence joins TRBV7-3 and TRBJ2-5; TRBD1 matches 7 bases. After removal of 0 bases from V and 4 bases from J, the junction contained 5 bases not matched to a gene. CDR3 length: 15 amino acids. CDR1 is SGHTA, CDR2 FQGTGA, per germline.